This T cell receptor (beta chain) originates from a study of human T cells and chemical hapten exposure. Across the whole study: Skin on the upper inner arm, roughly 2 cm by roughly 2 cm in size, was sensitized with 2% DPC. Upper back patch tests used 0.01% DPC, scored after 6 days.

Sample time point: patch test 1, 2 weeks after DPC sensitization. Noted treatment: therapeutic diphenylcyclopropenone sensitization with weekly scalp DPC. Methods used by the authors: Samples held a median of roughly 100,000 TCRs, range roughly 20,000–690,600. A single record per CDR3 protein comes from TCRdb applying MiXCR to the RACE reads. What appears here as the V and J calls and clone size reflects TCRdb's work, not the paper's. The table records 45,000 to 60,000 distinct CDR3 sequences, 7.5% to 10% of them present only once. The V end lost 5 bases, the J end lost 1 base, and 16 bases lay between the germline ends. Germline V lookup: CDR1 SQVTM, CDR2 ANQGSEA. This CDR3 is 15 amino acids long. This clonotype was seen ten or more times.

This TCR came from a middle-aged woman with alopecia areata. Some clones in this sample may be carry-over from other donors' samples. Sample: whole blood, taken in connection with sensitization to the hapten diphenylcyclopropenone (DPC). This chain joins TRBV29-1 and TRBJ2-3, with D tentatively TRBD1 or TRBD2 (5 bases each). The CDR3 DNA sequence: TGCAGCGTTAACCGGGACGGGGAACGCACAGATACGCAGTATTTT. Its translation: CSVNRDGERTDTQYF.